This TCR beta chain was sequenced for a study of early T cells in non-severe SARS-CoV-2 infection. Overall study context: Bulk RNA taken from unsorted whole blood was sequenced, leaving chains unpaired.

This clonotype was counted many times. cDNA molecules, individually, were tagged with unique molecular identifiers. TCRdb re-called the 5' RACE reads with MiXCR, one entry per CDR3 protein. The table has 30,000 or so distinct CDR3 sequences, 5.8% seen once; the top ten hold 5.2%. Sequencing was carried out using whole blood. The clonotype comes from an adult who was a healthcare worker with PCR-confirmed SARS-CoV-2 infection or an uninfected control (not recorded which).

CDR3 nucleotides: TGCGCCAGCAGTCCCTTTAGCGGGAGGTGGGATGAGCAGTTCTTC. Its translation: CASSPFSGRWDEQFF. V and J are TRBV23-1 and TRBJ2-1, with TRBD2 identical over 10 bases. TRBV23-1 is reported as an ORF; its role is uncertain. CDR3 length: 15 residues. V gave up 4 bases and J gave up 8 bases; unmatched junction bases: 8.